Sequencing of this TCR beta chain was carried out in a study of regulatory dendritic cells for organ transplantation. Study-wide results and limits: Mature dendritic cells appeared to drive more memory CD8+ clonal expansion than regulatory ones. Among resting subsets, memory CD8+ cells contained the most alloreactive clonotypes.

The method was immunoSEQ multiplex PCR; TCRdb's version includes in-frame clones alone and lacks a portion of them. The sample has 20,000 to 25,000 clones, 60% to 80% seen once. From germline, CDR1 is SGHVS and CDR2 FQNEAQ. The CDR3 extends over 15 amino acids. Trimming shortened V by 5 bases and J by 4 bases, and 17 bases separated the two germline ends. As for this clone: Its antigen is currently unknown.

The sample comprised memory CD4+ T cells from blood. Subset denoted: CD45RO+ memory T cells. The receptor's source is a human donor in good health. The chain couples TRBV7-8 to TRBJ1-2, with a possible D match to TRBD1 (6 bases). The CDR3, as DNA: TGTGCCAGCAGCGTAACAGGGTTGGCTCCCTATGGCTACACCTTC. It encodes CASSVTGLAPYGYTF.